One and the same sample provided the 18 T cell receptor beta chains below, sequenced in a study of cytomegalovirus exposure and HLA in healthy donors. A multiplex PCR was run with 60 Vbeta primers and 13 Jbeta primers. Only in-frame clones appear in the TCRdb table, and some are missing; sequencing was by immunoSEQ multiplex PCR. This table holds more than 150,000 clones, roughly four fifths found once. Sequencing input: PBMCs. The receptor source for this set is a man between 18 and 29 years old in good health and CMV-seronegative.

This clone was recorded once. The chain uses TRBV19 and TRBJ1-5; the D is unclear. CDR3 length: 14 residues. V gave up 3 bases and J gave up 3 bases, with 9 bases separating them. Germline lookup yields CDR1 LNHDA and CDR2 SQIVND (reference sequence). For the CDR3, the DNA is TGTGCCAGTAGTATTGAGGCTTCCAATCAGCCCCAGCATTTT. It is translated as CASSIEASNQPQHF.

The CDR3 sequence is CASSEGPAAPGNTIYF. The DNA for the CDR3 is TGTGCCAGCAGTGAAGGGCCCGCCGCCCCTGGAAACACCATATATTTT. The chain uses TRBV6-1 and TRBJ1-3; D gene ambiguous. V was cut by 1 base and J by 2 bases, with 12 bases left in between. In germline, CDR1 is MNHNS, CDR2 SASEGT. The CDR3 length is 16 residues.

This sequence joins TRBV30 and TRBJ2-5; D may be TRBD1 (5 bases). Gene TRBJ2-7 matches the end of the DNA better, so the J call may be wrong. This CDR3 has 13 residues. Germline-derived CDR1 and CDR2 are GTSNPN and SVGIG (reference sequence). CDR3 sequence reads: CAWRKGLHYEQYF. In DNA form, the CDR3 reads TGTGCCTGGAGGAAGGGGCTCCACTACGAGCAGTACTTC.

V and J are TRBV10-3 and TRBJ1-1; no clear D. This CDR3 has 11 residues. V was pared by 7 bases and J by 6 bases, with 9 bases between. The germline V gene has CDR1 ENHRY and CDR2 SYGVKD. CDR3 in DNA: TGTGCCATCAATTCGGGGTCTGAAGCTTTCTTT. Its translation is CAINSGSEAFF.

The V gene is TRBV28, the J gene TRBJ2-3; 7 positions match TRBD1. Germline assignment: CDR1 MDHEN and CDR2 SYDVKM. Germline trimming cut 8 bases from V and 11 bases from J; bases unmatched to any gene: 10. CDR3 size: 12 residues. CDR3 protein: CASLDRPGKQYF. The CDR3 DNA follows: TGTGCCAGCCTGGACAGGCCTGGAAAGCAGTATTTT.

V is TRBV11-3 and J is TRBJ2-3, with D unclear. This CDR3 has 14 residues. Trimming shortened V by 5 bases and J by 3 bases, and 12 bases separated the two germline ends. Germline V lookup: CDR1 SGHNT, CDR2 YENEEA. The CDR3 DNA reads TGTGCCAGCAGCAACGGAGCCCCAACAGATACGCAGTATTTT. The encoded protein is CASSNGAPTDTQYF.

The CDR3 coding sequence is TGTGCCAGCAGTCTGGCAGGAAATTCACCCCTCCACTTT. It specifies CASSLAGNSPLHF. The J gene is TRBJ1-6, the V gene TRBV28, with D hard to call. Germline lookup yields CDR1 MDHEN and CDR2 SYDVKM. CDR3 length: 13 amino acids. Trimming stripped 5 bases from V and 7 bases from J, with 9 bases between. Full variable domain (remainder filled in from reference TRBV28 and TRBJ1-6): DVKVTQSSRYLVKRTGEKVFLECVQDMDHENMFWYRQDPGLGLRLIYFSYDVKMKEKGDIPEGYSVSREKKERFSLILESASTNQTSMYLCASSLAGNSPLHFGNGTRLTVT.

This rearrangement joins TRBV5-8 to TRBJ1-5; weak D call: TRBD1 (5 bases). Germline V lookup: CDR1 SGHTS, CDR2 YDEGEE. V was shortened by 0 bases and J by 0 bases, with 7 bases between the two germline ends. The CDR3 extends over 15 amino acids. This CDR3 is CASSLGGDSNQPQHF. For the CDR3, the DNA is TGTGCCAGCAGCTTGGGGGGGGATAGCAATCAGCCCCAGCATTTT.

The genes are TRBV6-5 and TRBJ1-2, with D possibly being TRBD1 (5 bases). CDR1 and CDR2 (germline): MNHEY, SVGAGI. The CDR3 consists of 14 residues. V was clipped by 6 bases and J by 6 bases, with 17 bases between them. The CDR3 DNA is TGTGCCAGCAGCAATCCGGGGGGGTCGAATGGCTACACCTTC. Translation gives CASSNPGGSNGYTF.

The V and J genes are TRBV9 and TRBJ2-3; 7 bases agree with TRBD1. V trimming: 0 bases; J trimming: 0 bases; junction bases outside the gene matches: 13. The CDR3 has 19 amino acids. Germline CDR1 is SGDLS and CDR2 is YYNGEE. CDR3 residues: CASSVVGGRDSASTDTQYF. Here the CDR3 DNA reads TGTGCCAGCAGCGTAGTAGGGGGACGGGACAGTGCTAGCACAGATACGCAGTATTTT.

The chain employs TRBV6-5 and TRBJ1-3; 7 bases match TRBD1. Germline values: CDR1 MNHEY, CDR2 SVGAGI. After removal of 6 bases from V and 5 bases from J, the junction contained 4 bases not matched to a gene. CDR3 length: 13 residues. Written as DNA, the CDR3 is TGTGCCAGCAGGCGACAGGGTAGAAACACCATATATTTT. This gives the protein CASRRQGRNTIYF.

This sequence joins TRBV6-6 and TRBJ2-7, with 8 bases aligning to TRBD1. The CDR3 runs 16 residues. With V trimmed by 5 bases and J by 0 bases, 9 bases remained unmatched. Germline values: CDR1 MNHNY, CDR2 SVGAGI (reference sequence). The CDR3, as DNA: TGTGCCAGCAGTGCAGGGGGCGCACATAGCTCCTACGAGCAGTACTTC. Its protein is CASSAGGAHSSYEQYF.

The chain recombines TRBV2 with TRBJ2-3; D perhaps matches TRBD1 (5 bases). Germline assignment: CDR1 SNHLY and CDR2 FYNNEI. V was shortened by 5 bases and J by 6 bases, with 15 bases between the two germline ends. The CDR3 is 14 residues long. The CDR3 loop reads CASSRARAGDTQYF. The CDR3 nucleotides read TGTGCCAGCAGTCGCGCCAGGGCCGGGGATACGCAGTATTTT.

The DNA of the CDR3 is TGCGCCAGCAGCCCGGGGACTAGCGGGGACTACGAGCAGTACTTC. It codes for CASSPGTSGDYEQYF. J is TRBJ2-7 and V is TRBV5-1; 13 bases are a match to TRBD2. The CDR3 has 15 residues. V trimming: 4 bases; J trimming: 3 bases; junction bases outside the gene matches: 4. CDR1 and CDR2 from the germline V gene are SGHRS and YFSETQ.

This rearrangement joins TRBV7-2 to TRBJ2-1, with 8 positions matching TRBD2. This CDR3 is 19 amino acids long. Germline V CDR1 and CDR2: SGHTA, FQGNSA. V was clipped by 5 bases and J by 8 bases; unmatched bases: 23. This chain's CDR3 is CASSPRGPLPAGGWYEQFF. In DNA, the CDR3 is TGTGCCAGCAGCCCGCGGGGGCCCCTCCCGGCGGGAGGATGGTATGAGCAGTTCTTC.

The chain couples TRBV28 to TRBJ1-2; 7 positions match TRBD1. The trim removed 4 bases at V and 2 bases at J, leaving 4 bases unmatched. Germline V gene sequence: CDR1 MDHEN, CDR2 SYDVKM. The CDR3 is 14 amino acids. CDR3 nucleotides: TGTGCCAGCAGTTCTGAACAGGGGAACTATGGCTACACCTTC. Translation: CASSSEQGNYGYTF.

V gene TRBV2 combines with J gene TRBJ2-3; 8 nucleotides match TRBD2. The germline V gene has CDR1 SNHLY and CDR2 FYNNEI. The CDR3 loop spans 15 amino acids. V shed 6 bases and J 2 bases; nucleotides not matched to a gene: 7. The CDR3 sequence is CASRSGRGATDTQYF. The CDR3 region has the DNA TGTGCCAGCAGGTCCGGGCGGGGGGCCACAGATACGCAGTATTTT.

This chain connects TRBV2 to TRBJ2-5; tentative D call: TRBD2 (6 bases). Trimming removed 8 bases from V and 5 bases from J, with 18 bases in between. The CDR3 contains 14 residues. In germline, CDR1 is SNHLY, CDR2 FYNNEI. The CDR3 loop is CASRLVLASETQYF. The CDR3 DNA reads TGTGCCAGCCGTCTTGTCCTAGCGTCGGAGACCCAGTACTTC.